This TCR beta chain was captured by sequencing in a study of T-cell memory formation after mild COVID-19. Study background: TCR clusters were mostly donor specific.

Study-wide points: A second wave of clones peaked on day 37, and their SARS-CoV-2 specificity went unconfirmed. Balance between CD4 and CD8 was seen in clones contracting day 15 to 85, and a CD4+ lean was seen in later expanders.

Germline V CDR1 and CDR2: PRHDT, FYEKMQ (reference sequence). The CDR3 is 15 amino acids. Trimming left V 0 bases short and J 5 bases short, with 14 bases between. Concerning this clonotype: Its antigen is not identified.

TCRdb re-analysed the 5' RACE reads in MiXCR, keeping a single row per CDR3 protein. The repertoire holds some 300,000 distinct CDR3 sequences, with around 20% as singletons. The V gene is TRBV13, the J gene TRBJ2-7, with unresolved D. This sequence originates from a man between 18 and 29 years old who had mild COVID-19 (a few samples of this study predate the infection). Cell type and time point are not known. Specimen: PBMCs or a T cell subset sorted from them (not recorded which). The CDR3 DNA follows: TGTGCCAGCAGCTTAGGCCGTTTGGCTCCCCACGAGCAGTACTTC. Translation gives CASSLGRLAPHEQYF.